What follows is one T cell receptor (beta chain) and its context. The data stem from a study of blood T cell repertoires in COVID-19. TCRdb's table, derived via immunoSEQ multiplex PCR, lists solely in-frame clones and lacks some. The table lists approximately 500,000 clones, roughly 89% of them singletons. The sequenced material came from peripheral blood. The receptor comes from a woman aged 45-59 years with COVID-19, enrolled during active disease.

The CDR3 is CASSSPLSAETQYF. In nucleotides, the CDR3 is TGTGCCAGCAGTTCCCCCCTAAGCGCGGAGACCCAGTACTTC. This rearrangement joins TRBV27 to TRBJ2-5; no firm D call. V was cut by 4 bases and J by 5 bases, with 14 bases left in between. The CDR3 extends over 14 amino acids. The germline gives CDR1 MNHEY, CDR2 SMNVEV (reference sequence).